The 20 T cell receptor beta chains below were found in one sample sequenced in a study of blood T cell repertoires in COVID-19. Assay: immunoSEQ multiplex PCR; the TCRdb copy retains only in-frame clones and omits some. The sample shows 150,000 to 200,000 clones, approximately 83% of them seen only once. The sequencing input was PBMCs or T cells enriched from blood (not recorded which). The source of these receptors is a man between 65 and 85 years old who had been exposed to COVID-19.

The genes are TRBV6-4 and TRBJ1-2; tentative D call: TRBD1 (5 bases). The CDR3 sequence is 14 residues long. Germline values: CDR1 MRHNA, CDR2 SNTAGT. V was pared by 9 bases and J by 7 bases, with 21 bases between. The CDR3 here is CASPVSWQGCGYTF. CDR3 nucleotides: TGTGCCAGTCCCGTAAGTTGGCAGGGCTGTGGCTACACCTTC.

This chain links TRBV14 with TRBJ1-1; D is undetermined. CDR1 and CDR2 (germline): SGHDN, FVKESK. This CDR3 spans 13 amino acids. The V and J ends lost 4 bases and 0 bases respectively, with 6 bases between them. The CDR3 DNA sequence: TGTGCCAGCAGCCTCTCCTTGAACACTGAAGCTTTCTTT. Its translation is CASSLSLNTEAFF.

This clone has a handful of counts. J is TRBJ1-1 and V is TRBV7-9; no firm D call. Germline V gene data show CDR1 as SEHNR and CDR2 as FQNEAQ (reference sequence). With 3 bases removed from V and 1 base from J, the gap between germline ends came to 6 bases. The CDR3 totals 13 residues. The CDR3 loop reads CASSLRENTEAFF. The CDR3 region has the DNA TGTGCCAGCAGCTTGCGGGAGAACACTGAAGCTTTCTTT.

This rearrangement joins TRBV5-1 to TRBJ2-1, with D hard to call. This CDR3 is 14 amino acids long. Trimming removed 0 bases from V and 0 bases from J, with 4 bases in between. The germline V gene encodes CDR1 SGHRS and CDR2 YFSETQ. CDR3 bases: TGCGCCAGCAGCTTGGGTTACTCCTACAATGAGCAGTTCTTC. This codes for CASSLGYSYNEQFF. Drawing the rest from reference TRBV5-1 and TRBJ2-1, the complete variable domain is KAGVTQTPRYLIKTRGQQVTLSCSPISGHRSVSWYQQTPGQGLQFLFEYFSETQRNKGNFPGRFSGRQFSNSRSEMNVSTLELGDSALYLCASSLGYSYNEQFFGPGTRLTVL.

The V call is TRBV6-5, the J call TRBJ2-1, with a possible D match to TRBD2 (5 bases). Per the germline V gene, CDR1 is MNHEY and CDR2 is SVGAGI. V was pared by 0 bases and J by 6 bases, with 12 bases between. This CDR3 is 15 amino acids long. In DNA form, the CDR3 reads TGTGCCAGCAGTTACTCGGGAGTCACTAGCAATGAGCAGTTCTTC. Protein: CASSYSGVTSNEQFF.

V usage is TRBV7-2 and J usage is TRBJ1-5; 10 bases line up with TRBD1. The germline V gene has CDR1 SGHTA and CDR2 FQGNSA. J gave up 6 bases and V 0 bases, and 2 bases lay outside the gene matches. This CDR3 has 15 amino acids. CDR3 DNA: TGTGCCAGCAGCTTAGCGGACAGGGGGAGTCAGCCCCAGCATTTT. This encodes CASSLADRGSQPQHF.

The V and J genes are TRBV7-2 and TRBJ1-4; D is perhaps TRBD1 (5 bases). Germline V gene sequence: CDR1 SGHTA, CDR2 FQGNSA. V was shortened by 3 bases and J by 1 base, with 9 bases between the two germline ends. CDR3 length: 15 residues. Here the CDR3 DNA reads TGTGCCAGCAGCTTTACTCAGGGAACTAATGAAAAACTGTTTTTT. Translation: CASSFTQGTNEKLFF.

The CDR3 DNA sequence: TGTGCCAGCAGTGGGTTTCGGCGGCCCCAAGAGTATGGCTACACCTTC. Its translation is CASSGFRRPQEYGYTF. The gene calls are TRBV28 and TRBJ1-2; D call uncertain. Trimming stripped 5 bases from V and 5 bases from J, with 21 bases between. From germline, CDR1 is MDHEN and CDR2 SYDVKM. This CDR3 region has 16 residues.

This clone was seen at least ten times. V and J are TRBV7-9 and TRBJ1-5; TRBD1 aligns across 8 bases. V gave up 5 bases and J gave up 3 bases; unmatched junction bases: 6. Germline CDR1 and CDR2: SEHNR and FQNEAQ (reference sequence). The CDR3 is made up of 15 amino acids. This CDR3 reads CASSLGTGPNQPQHF. For the CDR3, the DNA is TGTGCCAGCAGCCTCGGGACAGGTCCCAATCAGCCCCAGCATTTT. The whole variable domain, remainder taken from reference TRBV7-9 and TRBJ1-5, is DTGVSQNPRHKITKRGQNVTFRCDPISEHNRLYWYRQTLGQGPEFLTYFQNEAQLEKSRLLSDRFSAERPKGSFSTLEIQRTEQGDSAMYLCASSLGTGPNQPQHFGDGTRLSIL.

The chain recombines TRBV6-2 or TRBV6-3 with TRBJ2-2; 11 nucleotides agree with TRBD2. Germline CDR1 MNHEY, CDR2 SVGEGT. The CDR3 consists of 15 residues. With V trimmed by 5 bases and J by 5 bases, 4 bases remained unmatched. The DNA of the CDR3 is TGTGCCAGCAGTACTAGCGGGGGAGTTACCGGGGAGCTGTTTTTT. It encodes CASSTSGGVTGELFF.

The chain is built from TRBV15 and TRBJ2-7; 10 bases line up with TRBD2. Trimming at V came to 8 bases and at J to 0 bases, leaving 16 bases not matched to a gene. Germline CDR1 is LNHNV and CDR2 is YYDKDF (reference sequence). This CDR3 has 18 amino acids. CDR3 sequence: CATARGGSGRGSSYEQYF. As DNA, the CDR3 is TGTGCCACCGCGAGGGGAGGCAGCGGGAGGGGGTCCTCCTACGAGCAGTACTTC.

The CDR3 DNA sequence: TGTGCCAGTACCAAGCGGACAGGGGGCAGCACCATATATTTT. Protein sequence: CASTKRTGGSTIYF. The chain joins TRBV19 to TRBJ1-3; 11 bases map to TRBD1. With V trimmed by 7 bases and J by 9 bases, 8 bases remained unmatched. The CDR3 has 14 residues. Germline-derived CDR1 and CDR2 are LNHDA and SQIVND (reference sequence).

This chain links TRBV19 with TRBJ1-5; 8 bases map to TRBD1. Germline V CDR1 and CDR2: LNHDA, SQIVND (reference sequence). CDR3 length: 14 residues. The V and J ends lost 6 bases and 3 bases, in that order; junction bases with no gene match: 4. The CDR3 reads CASRTGGDNQPQHF. For the CDR3, the DNA is TGTGCCAGTAGAACAGGGGGAGACAATCAGCCCCAGCATTTT.

The genes are TRBV7-9 and TRBJ1-2, with 7 bases aligning to TRBD1. With 5 bases clipped from V and 0 bases from J, the junction kept 9 bases outside the gene matches. The CDR3 contains 16 residues. Germline V gene lookup returns CDR1 SEHNR and CDR2 FQNEAQ (reference sequence). The CDR3 DNA follows: TGTGCCAGCAGCCTACAGGGGCGTTATGCTAACTATGGCTACACCTTC. Its translation: CASSLQGRYANYGYTF.

The V call is TRBV15, the J call TRBJ1-5; TRBD1 matches 8 bases. Germline loops: CDR1 LNHNV, CDR2 YYDKDF (reference sequence). The CDR3 spans 16 residues. The ends lost 1 base at V and 3 bases at J; junction bases unmatched: 5. In nucleotides, the CDR3 is TGTGCCACCAGCAGAGGTAGGACAGGGATCAATCAGCCCCAGCATTTT. Translation: CATSRGRTGINQPQHF.

This clone occurred once. The chain employs TRBV5-1 and TRBJ1-2; D is undetermined. The CDR3 contains 16 residues. Germline CDR1 is SGHRS and CDR2 is YFSETQ. Deletions cut 7 bases from V and 1 base from J, with 20 bases between. The CDR3 loop reads CASGNGFWEGNYGYTF. Written as DNA, the CDR3 is TGCGCCAGCGGCAACGGATTCTGGGAGGGTAACTATGGCTACACCTTC.

The chain carries TRBV10-2 and TRBJ1-2; possibly TRBD1 for D (6 bases). The V gene's germline CDR1 is WSHSY and CDR2 SAAADI. V was clipped by 7 bases and J by 3 bases, with 18 bases between them. The CDR3 spans 15 residues. The CDR3 spells CASKGQLGPDYGYTF. CDR3 DNA sequence: TGCGCCAGCAAAGGACAGCTGGGACCTGACTATGGCTACACCTTC.

Turning to this clone: Other DNA sequences in this specimen translate into the identical CDR3. The CDR3 loop is CASSPRGRSYGYTF. The CDR3 DNA is TGTGCCAGCAGCCCCAGGGGGCGTAGCTATGGCTACACCTTC. The chain combines TRBV2 with TRBJ1-2; the match to TRBD1 covers 8 bases. The CDR3 length is 14 residues. The germline V gene has CDR1 SNHLY and CDR2 FYNNEI. Trimming cost V 6 bases and J 4 bases; bases outside gene matches: 7.

The chain joins TRBV6-4 to TRBJ2-2, with a tentative D call TRBD1 (6 bases). V lost 5 bases and J lost 4, with 11 bases in between. In germline, CDR1 is MRHNA, CDR2 SNTAGT. CDR3 length: 14 amino acids. CDR3 coding DNA: TGTGCCAGCAGTTCCGGGACATCCACCGGGGAGCTGTTTTTT. Its translation: CASSSGTSTGELFF.

CDR3 in amino acids: CASSHLRGGQGDGNQPQHF. CDR3 in DNA: TGCGCCAGCAGTCACTTAAGGGGGGGACAGGGGGACGGAAATCAGCCCCAGCATTTT. The chain employs TRBV23-1 and TRBJ1-5, with 11 bases matching TRBD1. TRBV23-1 is known as an ORF, though its function is uncertain. V lost 3 bases, J lost 4 bases, and 14 bases stayed unmatched. The CDR3 has 19 residues.